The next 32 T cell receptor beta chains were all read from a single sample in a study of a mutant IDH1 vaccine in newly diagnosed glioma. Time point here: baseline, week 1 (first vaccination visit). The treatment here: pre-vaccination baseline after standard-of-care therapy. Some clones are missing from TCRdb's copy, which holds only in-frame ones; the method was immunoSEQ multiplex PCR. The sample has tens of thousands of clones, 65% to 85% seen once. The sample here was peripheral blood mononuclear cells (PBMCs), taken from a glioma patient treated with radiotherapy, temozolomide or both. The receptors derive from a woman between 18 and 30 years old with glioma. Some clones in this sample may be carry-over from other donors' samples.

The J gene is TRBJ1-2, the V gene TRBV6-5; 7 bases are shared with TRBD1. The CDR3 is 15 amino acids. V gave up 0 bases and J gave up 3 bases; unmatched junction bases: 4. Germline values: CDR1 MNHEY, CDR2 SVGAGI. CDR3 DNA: TGTGCCAGCAGTTACTCGATTCAGGGGGACTATGGCTACACCTTC. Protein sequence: CASSYSIQGDYGYTF.

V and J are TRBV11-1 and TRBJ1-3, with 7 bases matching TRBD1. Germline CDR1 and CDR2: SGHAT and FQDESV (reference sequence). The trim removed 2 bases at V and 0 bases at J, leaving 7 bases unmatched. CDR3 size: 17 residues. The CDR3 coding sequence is TGTGCCAGCAGCTTAAGGGGGCGGGGCAACTCTGGAAACACCATATATTTT. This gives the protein CASSLRGRGNSGNTIYF.

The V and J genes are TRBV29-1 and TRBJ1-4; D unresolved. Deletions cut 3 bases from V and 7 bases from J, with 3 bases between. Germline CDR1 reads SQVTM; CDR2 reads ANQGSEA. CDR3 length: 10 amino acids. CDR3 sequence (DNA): TGCAGCGTTGAGGCTGAAAAACTGTTTTTT. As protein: CSVEAEKLFF.

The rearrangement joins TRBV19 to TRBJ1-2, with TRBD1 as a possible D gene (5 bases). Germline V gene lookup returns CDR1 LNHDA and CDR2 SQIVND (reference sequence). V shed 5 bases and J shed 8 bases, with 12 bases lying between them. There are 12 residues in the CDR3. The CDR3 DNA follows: TGTGCCAGTAGTCCGGGACTTCGGGGCTACACCTTC. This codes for CASSPGLRGYTF.

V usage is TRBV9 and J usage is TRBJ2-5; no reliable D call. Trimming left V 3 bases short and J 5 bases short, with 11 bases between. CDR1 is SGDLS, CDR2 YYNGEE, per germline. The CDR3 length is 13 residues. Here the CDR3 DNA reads TGTGCCAGCAGCGAGACGGACGGGGAGACCCAGTACTTC. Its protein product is CASSETDGETQYF.

This CDR3 is CASSVDIVSRGPPLGYTF. CDR3 DNA: TGTGCCAGCAGCGTAGATATAGTATCGAGGGGCCCCCCTCTTGGCTACACCTTC. The chain has TRBV9 and TRBJ1-2, with D perhaps TRBD1 (5 bases). Trimming pared 0 bases from V and 7 bases from J, leaving 25 bases between. In germline, CDR1 is SGDLS, CDR2 YYNGEE. The CDR3 is 18 residues long.

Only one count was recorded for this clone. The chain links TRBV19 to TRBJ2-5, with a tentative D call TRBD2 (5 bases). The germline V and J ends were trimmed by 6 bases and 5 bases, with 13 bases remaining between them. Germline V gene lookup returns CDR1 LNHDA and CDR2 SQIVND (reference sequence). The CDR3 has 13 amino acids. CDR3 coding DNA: TGTGCCAGTAGCCCCGGGGTGCGGGAGACCCAGTACTTC. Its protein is CASSPGVRETQYF.

The CDR3 spells CASSPLPGTVYEQYF. The CDR3 region has the DNA TGTGCCAGCAGCCCCCTACCCGGGACGGTATACGAGCAGTACTTC. This chain links TRBV9 with TRBJ2-7; either TRBD1 or TRBD2 may fit D (5 bases each). The V and J ends lost 4 bases and 4 bases respectively, with 18 bases between them. The CDR3 covers 15 residues. The germline gives CDR1 SGDLS, CDR2 YYNGEE. The complete variable domain, with remaining parts taken from reference TRBV9 and TRBJ2-7, reads DSGVTQTPKHLITATGQRVTLRCSPRSGDLSVYWYQQSLDQGLQFLIQYYNGEERAKGNILERFSAQQFPDLHSELNLSSLELGDSALYFCASSPLPGTVYEQYFGPGTRLTVT.

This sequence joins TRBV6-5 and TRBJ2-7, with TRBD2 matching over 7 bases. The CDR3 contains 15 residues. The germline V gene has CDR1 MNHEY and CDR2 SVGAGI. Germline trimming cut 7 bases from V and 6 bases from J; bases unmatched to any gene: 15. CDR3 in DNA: TGTGCCAGCACCCTTGGGGCTAGCGGTTCCGGCGAGCAGTACTTC. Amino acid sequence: CASTLGASGSGEQYF.

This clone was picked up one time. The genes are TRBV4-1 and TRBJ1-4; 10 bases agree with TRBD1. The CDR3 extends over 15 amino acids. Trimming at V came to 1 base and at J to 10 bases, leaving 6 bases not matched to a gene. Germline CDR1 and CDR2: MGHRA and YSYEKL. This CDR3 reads CASSQVGTGDVKLFF. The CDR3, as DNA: TGCGCCAGCAGCCAAGTCGGGACAGGGGATGTAAAACTGTTTTTT.

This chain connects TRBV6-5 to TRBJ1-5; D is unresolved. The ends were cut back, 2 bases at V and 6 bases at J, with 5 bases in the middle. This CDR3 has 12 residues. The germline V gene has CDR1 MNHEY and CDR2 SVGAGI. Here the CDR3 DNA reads TGTGCCAGCAGTTACCCGGGTCAGCCCCAGCATTTT. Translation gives CASSYPGQPQHF.

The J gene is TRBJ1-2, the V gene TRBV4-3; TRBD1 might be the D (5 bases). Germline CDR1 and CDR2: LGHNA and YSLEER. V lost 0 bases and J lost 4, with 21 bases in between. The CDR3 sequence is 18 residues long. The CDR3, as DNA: TGCGCCAGCAGCCAAGAGGCCGGGGGTATGGGCTCTAGCTATGGCTACACCTTC. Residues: CASSQEAGGMGSSYGYTF.

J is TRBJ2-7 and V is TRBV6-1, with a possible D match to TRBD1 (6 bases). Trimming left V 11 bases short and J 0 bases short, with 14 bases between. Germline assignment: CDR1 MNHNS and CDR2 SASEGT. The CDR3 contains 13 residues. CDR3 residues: CASEAGASYEQYF. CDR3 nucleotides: TGTGCCTCGGAGGCAGGGGCCTCCTACGAGCAGTACTTC.

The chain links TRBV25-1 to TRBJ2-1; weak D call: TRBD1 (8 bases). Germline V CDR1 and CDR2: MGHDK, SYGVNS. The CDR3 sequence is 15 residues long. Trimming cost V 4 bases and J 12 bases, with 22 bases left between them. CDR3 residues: CASSAPDRAGRGQFF. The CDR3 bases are TGTGCCAGCAGTGCGCCGGACAGGGCGGGGAGGGGGCAGTTCTTC. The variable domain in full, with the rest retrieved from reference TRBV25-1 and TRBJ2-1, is EADIYQTPRYLVIGTGKKITLECSQTMGHDKMYWYQQDPGMELHLIHYSYGVNSTEKGDLSSESTVSRIRTEHFPLTLESARPSHTSQYLCASSAPDRAGRGQFFGPGTRLTVL.

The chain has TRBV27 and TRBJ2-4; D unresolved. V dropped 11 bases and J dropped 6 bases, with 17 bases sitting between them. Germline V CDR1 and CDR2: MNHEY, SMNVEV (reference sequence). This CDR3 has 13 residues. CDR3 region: CAASVGLGNIQYF. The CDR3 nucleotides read TGTGCCGCCTCTGTCGGGTTGGGAAACATTCAGTACTTC.

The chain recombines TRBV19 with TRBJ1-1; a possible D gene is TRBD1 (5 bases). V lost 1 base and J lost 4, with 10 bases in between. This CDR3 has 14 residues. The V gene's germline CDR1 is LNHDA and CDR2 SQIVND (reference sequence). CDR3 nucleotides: TGTGCCAGTAGTATAGGACAGAGGAGCACTGAAGCTTTCTTT. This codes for CASSIGQRSTEAFF.

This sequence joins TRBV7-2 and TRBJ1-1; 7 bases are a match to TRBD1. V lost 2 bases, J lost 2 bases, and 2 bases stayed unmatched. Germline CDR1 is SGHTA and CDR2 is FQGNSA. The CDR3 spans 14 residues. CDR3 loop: CASSLRDRNTEAFF. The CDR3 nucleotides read TGTGCCAGCAGCTTACGGGACAGAAACACTGAAGCTTTCTTT.

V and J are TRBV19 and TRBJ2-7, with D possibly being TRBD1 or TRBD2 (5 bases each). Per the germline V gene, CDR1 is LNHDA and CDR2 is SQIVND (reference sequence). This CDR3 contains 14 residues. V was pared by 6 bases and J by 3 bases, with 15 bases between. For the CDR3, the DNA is TGTGCCAGTAGGCGAAAAGGGACCAACTACGAGCAGTACTTC. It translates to CASRRKGTNYEQYF.

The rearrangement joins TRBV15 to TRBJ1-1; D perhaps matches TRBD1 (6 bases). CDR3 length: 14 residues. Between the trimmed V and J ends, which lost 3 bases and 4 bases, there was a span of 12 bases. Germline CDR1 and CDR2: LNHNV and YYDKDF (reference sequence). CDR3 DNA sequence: TGTGCCACCAGCAGGTCAGGGGTGGGCACTGAAGCTTTCTTT. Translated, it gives CATSRSGVGTEAFF.

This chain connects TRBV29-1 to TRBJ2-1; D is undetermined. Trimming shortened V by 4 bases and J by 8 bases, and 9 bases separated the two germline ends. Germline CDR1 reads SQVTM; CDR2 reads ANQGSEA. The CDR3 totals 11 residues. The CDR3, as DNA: TGCAGCGTTGGAAGGGTTTATGAGCAGTTCTTC. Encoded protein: CSVGRVYEQFF.

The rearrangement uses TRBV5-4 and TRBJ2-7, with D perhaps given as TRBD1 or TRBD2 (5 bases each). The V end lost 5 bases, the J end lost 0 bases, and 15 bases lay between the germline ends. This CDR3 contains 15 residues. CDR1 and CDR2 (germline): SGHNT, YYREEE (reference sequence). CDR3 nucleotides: TGTGCCAGCAGGTCGTCCGGGACGGTCTCCTACGAGCAGTACTTC. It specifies CASRSSGTVSYEQYF.

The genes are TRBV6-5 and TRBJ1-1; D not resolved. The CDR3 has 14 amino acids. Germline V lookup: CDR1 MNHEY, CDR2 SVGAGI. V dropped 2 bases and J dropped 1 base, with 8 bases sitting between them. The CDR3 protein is CASSYGRRNTEAFF. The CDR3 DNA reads TGTGCCAGCAGTTACGGCAGGCGGAACACTGAAGCTTTCTTT.

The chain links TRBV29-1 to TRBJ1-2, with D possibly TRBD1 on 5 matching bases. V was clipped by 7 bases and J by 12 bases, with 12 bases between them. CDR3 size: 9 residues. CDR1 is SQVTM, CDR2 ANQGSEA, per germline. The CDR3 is CSAQGYNTF. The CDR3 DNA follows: TGCAGCGCCCAGGGTTATAACACCTTC.

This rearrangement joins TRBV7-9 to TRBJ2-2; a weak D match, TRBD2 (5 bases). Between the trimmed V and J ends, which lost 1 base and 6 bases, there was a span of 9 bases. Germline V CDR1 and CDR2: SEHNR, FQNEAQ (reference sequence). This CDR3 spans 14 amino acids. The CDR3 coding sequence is TGTGCCAGCAGCTTAGGTGGAGGTCCCGGGGAGCTGTTTTTT. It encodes CASSLGGGPGELFF.

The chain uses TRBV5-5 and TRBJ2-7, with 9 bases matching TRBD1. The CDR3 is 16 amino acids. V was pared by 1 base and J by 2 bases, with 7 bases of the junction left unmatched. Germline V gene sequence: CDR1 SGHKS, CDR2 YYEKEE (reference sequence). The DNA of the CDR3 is TGTGCCAGCAGCTTGAGGGGAGGGACAGGGACCTACGAGCAGTACTTC. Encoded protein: CASSLRGGTGTYEQYF.

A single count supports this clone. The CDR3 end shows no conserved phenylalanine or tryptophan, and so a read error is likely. The CDR3 sequence: CASTRQGNSPLHL. The CDR3 DNA sequence: TGTGCCAGCACAAGGCAGGGAAATTCACCCCTCCACCTT. The V gene is TRBV6-5, the J gene TRBJ1-6; a possible D gene is TRBD1 (5 bases). Looked up from germline, CDR1 is MNHEY and CDR2 is SVGAGI. The V end lost 7 bases, the J end lost 7 bases, and 11 bases lay between the germline ends. The CDR3 contains 13 residues.

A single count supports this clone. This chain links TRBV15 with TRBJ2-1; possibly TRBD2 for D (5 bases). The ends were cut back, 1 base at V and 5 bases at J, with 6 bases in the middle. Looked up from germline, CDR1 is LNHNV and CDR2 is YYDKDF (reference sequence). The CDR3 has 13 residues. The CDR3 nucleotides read TGTGCCACCAGCAGAGGACTAAACAATGAGCAGTTCTTC. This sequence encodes CATSRGLNNEQFF. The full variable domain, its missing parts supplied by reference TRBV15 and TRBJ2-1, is DAMVIQNPRYQVTQFGKPVTLSCSQTLNHNVMYWYQQKSSQAPKLLFHYYDKDFNNEADTPDNFQSRRPNTSFCFLDIRSPGLGDTAMYLCATSRGLNNEQFFGPGTRLTVL.

Here the CDR3 reads CASSEVVGHYEQYF. DNA for the CDR3: TGTGCCAGCAGTGAAGTCGTCGGCCATTACGAGCAGTACTTC. The chain carries TRBV6-1 and TRBJ2-7, with no clear D. Trimming removed 1 base at V and 4 bases at J, with 11 bases between. Germline CDR1 is MNHNS and CDR2 is SASEGT. The CDR3 is 14 residues long.

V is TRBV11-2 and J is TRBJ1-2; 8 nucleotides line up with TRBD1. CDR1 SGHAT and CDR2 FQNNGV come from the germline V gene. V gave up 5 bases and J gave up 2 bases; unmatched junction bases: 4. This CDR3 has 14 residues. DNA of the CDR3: TGTGCCAGCAGCGATCGGACAGGGAACTATGGCTACACCTTC. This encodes CASSDRTGNYGYTF.

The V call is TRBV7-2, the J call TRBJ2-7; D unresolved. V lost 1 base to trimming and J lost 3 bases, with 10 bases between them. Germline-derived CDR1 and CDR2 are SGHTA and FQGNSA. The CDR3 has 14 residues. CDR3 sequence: CASSLGLGFYEQYF. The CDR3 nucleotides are TGTGCCAGCAGCTTAGGGCTAGGGTTCTACGAGCAGTACTTC.

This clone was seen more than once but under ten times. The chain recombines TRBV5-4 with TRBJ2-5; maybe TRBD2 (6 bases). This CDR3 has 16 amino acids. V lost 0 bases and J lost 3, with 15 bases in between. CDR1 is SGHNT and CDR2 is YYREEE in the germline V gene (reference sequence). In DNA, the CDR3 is TGTGCCAGCAGCTTGGAGGTCGGGAGAGGGGAAGAGACCCAGTACTTC. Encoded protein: CASSLEVGRGEETQYF.

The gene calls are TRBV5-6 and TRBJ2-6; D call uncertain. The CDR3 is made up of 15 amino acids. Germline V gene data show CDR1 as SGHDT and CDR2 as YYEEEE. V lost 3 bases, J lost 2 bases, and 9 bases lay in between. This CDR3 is CASSYGPAGANVLTF. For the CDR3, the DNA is TGTGCCAGCAGCTATGGCCCAGCTGGGGCCAACGTCCTGACTTTC.